The sequence of this T cell receptor beta chain was determined in a study of blood T cells in healthy people across ages. Trimming removed 9 bases from V and 6 bases from J, with 17 bases in between. Germline CDR1 SEHNR, CDR2 FQNEAQ (reference sequence). This CDR3 region has 13 residues. With a J-beta primer mix and a sample-barcoded 5' primer, a second PCR ran about 7 to 12 cycles. Each CDR3 protein gets one entry after TCRdb re-called the 5' RACE reads with MiXCR. Of about a million distinct CDR3 sequences detected, 45% to 60% appear once; the ten largest clones hold about 20%. What was sequenced was blood. This TCR was recovered from a woman aged 60-75 years in good health. The V and J genes are TRBV7-9 and TRBJ1-1, with a tentative D call TRBD1 (5 bases). CDR3 protein: CARTTVNGAEAFF. The CDR3 DNA is TGTGCCAGAACGACAGTTAATGGTGCTGAAGCTTTCTTT.